Following are 30 T cell receptor beta chains from one sample sequenced in a study of Ad26.COV2.S vaccination and SARS-CoV-2 variants. This sample's treatment: some 20 received Ad26.COV2.S at low or high dose, single or two shots; about five received placebo; per-sample allocation not given. Sampling took place 63 days after the first vaccine or placebo injection. The protocol was immunoSEQ multiplex PCR, while the TCRdb copy is restricted to in-frame clones and leaves out a portion. This sample carries about 400,000 clones, 80% to 90% of them seen once, and the ten largest clones take roughly 7.4%. The sample in question was peripheral blood, obtained in a trial of Ad26.COV2.S vaccine versus placebo. These receptors all come from a person aged 18-60 years who received the Ad26.COV2.S COVID-19 vaccine or a placebo.

This rearrangement joins TRBV5-1 to TRBJ1-6, with D unresolved. V was shortened by 7 bases and J by 2 bases, with 7 bases between the two germline ends. Per germline, CDR1 SGHRS and CDR2 YFSETQ. The CDR3 totals 13 residues. DNA of the CDR3: TGCGCCAGCGCTTCGGCCTATAATTCACCCCTCCACTTT. It is translated as CASASAYNSPLHF.

This chain joins TRBV7-9 and TRBJ1-6; D gene unclear. V lost 3 bases to trimming and J lost 12 bases, with 12 bases between them. CDR3 size: 13 residues. Germline values: CDR1 SEHNR, CDR2 FQNEAQ (reference sequence). CDR3 sequence: CASSLEIPGPLHF. As DNA, the CDR3 is TGTGCCAGCAGCTTGGAGATCCCCGGACCCCTCCACTTT. The variable domain in full, completed from reference TRBV7-9 and TRBJ1-6, reads DTGVSQNPRHKITKRGQNVTFRCDPISEHNRLYWYRQTLGQGPEFLTYFQNEAQLEKSRLLSDRFSAERPKGSFSTLEIQRTEQGDSAMYLCASSLEIPGPLHFGNGTRLTVT.

The J gene is TRBJ2-1, the V gene TRBV5-1; 10 nucleotides line up with TRBD2. J was trimmed by 7 bases and V by 4 bases; bases with no gene match: 11. There are 16 residues in the CDR3. Per the germline V gene, CDR1 is SGHRS and CDR2 is YFSETQ. This CDR3 is CASSLSAGGLENEQFF. CDR3 in DNA: TGCGCCAGCAGCCTGTCAGCGGGGGGGCTGGAAAATGAGCAGTTCTTC.

The V gene is TRBV18, the J gene TRBJ1-1; 11 bases fit TRBD1. V shed 8 bases and J 3 bases; nucleotides not matched to a gene: 11. CDR3 size: 16 residues. Looked up from germline, CDR1 is KGHSH and CDR2 is LQKENI. The CDR3 DNA follows: TGTGCCAGCCGGGGCCCGGGACAGGGGGGAGACACTGAAGCTTTCTTT. Translation gives CASRGPGQGGDTEAFF.

This chain joins TRBV5-5 and TRBJ2-5; D perhaps matches TRBD1 (6 bases). The J call is in doubt because the DNA end fits TRBJ2-7 better. This CDR3 region has 12 residues. Germline values: CDR1 SGHKS, CDR2 YYEKEE (reference sequence). This CDR3 is CASSHRAYEQYF. The CDR3 region has the DNA TGTGCCAGCAGTCACAGGGCCTACGAGCAGTACTTC.

For this clone: No conserved phenylalanine or tryptophan ends this CDR3, so it is likely a read error. The DNA is omitted, as the CDR3 cannot be located on it reliably, and the CDR3 follows TCRdb's listing. J is TRBJ1-4 and V is TRBV6-7. TRBV6-7 is marked as an open reading frame, function uncertain. The CDR3 is 8 residues long, ends included. The CDR3: CASSLPLY.

This chain joins TRBV3-1 (or the pseudogene TRBV3-2) and TRBJ1-2; D is ambiguous. The CDR3 consists of 16 residues. V lost 0 bases, J lost 0 bases, and 11 bases lay in between. CDR1 and CDR2 from the germline V gene are LGHDT and YNNKEL (reference sequence). CDR3: CASSQEISSSNYGYTF. The CDR3 DNA is TGTGCCAGCAGCCAAGAAATTAGCTCGTCTAACTATGGCTACACCTTC.

This chain connects TRBV10-2 to TRBJ2-7; 12 positions match TRBD2. V trimming: 7 bases; J trimming: 2 bases; junction bases outside the gene matches: 24. The CDR3 is made up of 21 amino acids. Germline assignment: CDR1 WSHSY and CDR2 SAAADI. CDR3 in DNA: TGCGCCAGCACCGGCCTCGAGCGGGGCCTAGCGGGAGGGAGGAGGGCCTACGAGCAGTACTTC. It codes for CASTGLERGLAGGRRAYEQYF.

This chain connects TRBV7-9 to TRBJ1-2; a possible D gene is TRBD1 (5 bases). Trimming removed 3 bases at V and 4 bases at J, with 15 bases between. Germline-derived CDR1 and CDR2 are SEHNR and FQNEAQ (reference sequence). CDR3 length: 15 residues. CDR3 DNA: TGTGCCAGCAGCTTCCACCGGGACCTAGGCTATGGCTACACCTTC. It translates to CASSFHRDLGYGYTF.

The chain joins TRBV19 to TRBJ1-2, with 7 nucleotides matching TRBD1. V lost 1 base and J lost 8; bases outside the gene matches: 13. The CDR3 extends over 16 amino acids. The germline CDR1 and CDR2 sequences are LNHDA and SQIVND (reference sequence). CDR3 sequence: CASSIGLETGLGGYTF. CDR3 nucleotides: TGTGCCAGTAGTATAGGTTTGGAGACAGGGCTCGGAGGCTACACCTTC.

The gene calls are TRBV10-3 and TRBJ2-5, with 9 bases matching TRBD2. The CDR3 has 15 amino acids. Germline V gives CDR1 ENHRY, CDR2 SYGVKD. Trimming cost V 4 bases and J 5 bases; bases outside gene matches: 8. Here the CDR3 reads CAISAGGRAGETQYF. DNA for the CDR3: TGTGCCATCAGTGCCGGCGGGAGGGCCGGGGAGACCCAGTACTTC.

This chain joins TRBV9 and TRBJ1-2; 11 bases align to TRBD1. Germline V gene lookup returns CDR1 SGDLS and CDR2 YYNGEE. The CDR3 is 14 residues long. The V segment lost 3 bases and the J segment 8 bases; nucleotides outside the gene matches: 6. The CDR3 sequence is CASSAGQGALGYTF. The DNA of the CDR3 is TGTGCCAGCAGCGCCGGACAGGGGGCCTTAGGCTACACCTTC.

This clone was observed a few times. The V and J genes are TRBV6-1 and TRBJ1-6; 7 nucleotides agree with TRBD1. The CDR3 is made up of 16 amino acids. Germline values: CDR1 MNHNS, CDR2 SASEGT. V dropped 3 bases and J dropped 4; count of bases not matched to a gene: 6. The CDR3 DNA sequence: TGTGCCAGCAGTGAGCACAGGGGAATTTATAATTCACCCCTCCACTTT. Protein sequence: CASSEHRGIYNSPLHF.

The chain carries TRBV2 and TRBJ1-1, with D possibly matching TRBD1 (6 bases). The CDR3 is 13 amino acids. The germline gives CDR1 SNHLY, CDR2 FYNNEI. Trimming pared 7 bases from V and 3 bases from J, leaving 12 bases between. The CDR3 reads CASTPRGDTEAFF. As DNA, the CDR3 is TGTGCCAGCACACCCAGGGGTGACACTGAAGCTTTCTTT.

The rearrangement links TRBV6-5 to TRBJ2-3; no reliable D call. V dropped 3 bases and J dropped 1 base, with 8 bases sitting between them. Looked up from germline, CDR1 is MNHEY and CDR2 is SVGAGI. The CDR3 spans 14 residues. Here the CDR3 DNA reads TGTGCCAGCAGTTATGAGTGGGGCACAGATACGCAGTATTTT. Its protein product is CASSYEWGTDTQYF.

DNA for the CDR3: TGTGCCAGCAAATCGGGGCTTTCCAGGGGCCAGTACTTC. It codes for CASKSGLSRGQYF. The chain has TRBV6-5 and TRBJ2-5; possible D gene TRBD1, 6 bases. The CDR3 length is 13 residues. Trimming took 7 bases from V and 10 from J, leaving 19 bases between them. Germline V gives CDR1 MNHEY, CDR2 SVGAGI.

This chain connects TRBV5-4 to TRBJ2-3; D is undetermined. The CDR3 extends over 13 amino acids. V lost 0 bases to trimming and J lost 2 bases, with 4 bases between them. Germline CDR1 SGHNT, CDR2 YYREEE (reference sequence). CDR3 loop: CASSLGNTDTQYF. DNA for the CDR3: TGTGCCAGCAGCTTGGGAAACACAGATACGCAGTATTTT.

V is TRBV7-3 and J is TRBJ2-3; D not certain. The CDR3 contains 16 residues. Trimming shortened V by 1 base and J by 2 bases, and 13 bases separated the two germline ends. The germline V gene has CDR1 SGHTA and CDR2 FQGTGA. Here the CDR3 reads CASSLMGGPPTDTQYF. The CDR3 DNA follows: TGTGCCAGCAGCTTAATGGGTGGGCCGCCCACAGATACGCAGTATTTT.

The chain links TRBV14 to TRBJ2-7; a possible D gene is TRBD2 (6 bases). The CDR3 is 16 residues long. Germline-derived CDR1 and CDR2 are SGHDN and FVKESK. The V and J ends lost 0 bases and 5 bases respectively, with 17 bases between them. CDR3 nucleotide sequence: TGTGCCAGCAGCCAAGAAACAAGGCTAGCGAGACACGAGCAGTACTTC. Encoded protein: CASSQETRLARHEQYF.

The chain links TRBV7-2 to TRBJ2-1; 7 bases align to TRBD2. Germline V lookup: CDR1 SGHTA, CDR2 FQGNSA. Germline trimming cut 5 bases from V and 5 bases from J; bases unmatched to any gene: 12. This CDR3 has 16 residues. The CDR3 DNA reads TGTGCCAGCAGCCCAAGCGGGGCCTCGAGGGACAATGAGCAGTTCTTC. Translation gives CASSPSGASRDNEQFF.

Only one count was recorded for this clone. The chain uses TRBV5-1 and TRBJ1-1; D not resolved. CDR3 length equals 14 residues. The V end lost 6 bases, the J end lost 2 bases, and 14 bases lay between the germline ends. The germline CDR1 and CDR2 sequences are SGHRS and YFSETQ. The CDR3 reads CASTQDPGNTEAFF. For the CDR3, the DNA is TGCGCCAGCACCCAAGACCCCGGAAACACTGAAGCTTTCTTT.

The chain carries TRBV11-2 and TRBJ2-3; D gene unclear. CDR3 size: 16 residues. Trimming cost V 9 bases and J 0 bases, with 19 bases left between them. Germline lookup yields CDR1 SGHAT and CDR2 FQNNGV. For the CDR3, the DNA is TGTGCCAGTTCGCCGGGCCGCCAATCTAGCACAGATACGCAGTATTTT. Translated: CASSPGRQSSTDTQYF.

The CDR3 region has the DNA TGTGCCAGCAGCTCCGCTGTCCGGGGCGGCACTGAAGCTTTCTTT. Protein: CASSSAVRGGTEAFF. This chain links TRBV9 with TRBJ1-1; D is perhaps TRBD1 (5 bases). V was clipped by 4 bases and J by 4 bases, with 17 bases between them. This CDR3 is built from 15 residues. Germline values: CDR1 SGDLS, CDR2 YYNGEE.

This sequence joins TRBV2 and TRBJ1-2, with a weak D call TRBD1 (5 bases). Germline CDR1 SNHLY, CDR2 FYNNEI. The length of the CDR3 is 12 residues. V was trimmed by 7 bases and J by 4 bases, leaving 10 bases between them. In DNA, the CDR3 is TGTGCCAGCATATGGGACCGCTATGGCTACACCTTC. Translated: CASIWDRYGYTF.

This clone was seen a few times. V usage is TRBV5-1 and J usage is TRBJ1-1; D is undetermined. This CDR3 comprises 12 residues. Germline CDR1 reads SGHRS; CDR2 reads YFSETQ. Trimming shortened V by 2 bases and J by 4 bases, and 6 bases separated the two germline ends. CDR3 residues: CASSLTVTEAFF. The CDR3 DNA reads as TGCGCCAGCAGCTTAACAGTCACTGAAGCTTTCTTT.

The chain employs TRBV4-1 and TRBJ2-7, with D maybe TRBD1 (5 bases). Trimming stripped 1 base from V and 1 base from J, with 11 bases between. The CDR3 length is 15 residues. Germline assignment: CDR1 MGHRA and CDR2 YSYEKL. The CDR3 DNA sequence: TGCGCCAGCAGCCAAGGTCAAGGGGAATCCTACGAGCAGTACTTC. It codes for CASSQGQGESYEQYF.

The chain carries TRBV9 and TRBJ2-1; 7 bases are a match to TRBD2. V was pared by 0 bases and J by 2 bases, with 5 bases of the junction left unmatched. The germline CDR1 and CDR2 sequences are SGDLS and YYNGEE. The CDR3 is 16 amino acids. This CDR3 reads CASSVAGGFTYNEQFF. The DNA of the CDR3 is TGTGCCAGCAGCGTAGCGGGAGGCTTTACCTACAATGAGCAGTTCTTC.

The chain couples TRBV6-5 to TRBJ1-1, with D possibly being TRBD1 (5 bases). The CDR3 has 14 amino acids. Trimming cost V 6 bases and J 4 bases, with 15 bases left between them. Germline V gene lookup returns CDR1 MNHEY and CDR2 SVGAGI. The CDR3, as DNA: TGTGCCAGCAGCCTAACAAGGGGAGCCACTGAAGCTTTCTTT. Protein: CASSLTRGATEAFF.

The chain couples TRBV5-6 to TRBJ1-4; 7 nucleotides match TRBD1. This CDR3 comprises 14 residues. The trim removed 1 base at V and 12 bases at J, leaving 9 bases unmatched. The V gene's germline CDR1 is SGHDT and CDR2 YYEEEE. This CDR3 reads CASSLNLVGTELFF. In DNA form, the CDR3 reads TGTGCCAGCAGCTTGAATTTGGTGGGGACAGAACTGTTTTTT.

The chain is built from TRBV7-9 and TRBJ2-1, with TRBD2 as a possible D gene (5 bases). CDR1 is SEHNR, CDR2 FQNEAQ, per germline (reference sequence). V gave up 5 bases and J gave up 6 bases, with 14 bases separating them. The CDR3 extends over 14 amino acids. CDR3 nucleotide sequence: TGTGCCAGCAGCCTCGTCCGGGGATCCAATGAGCAGTTCTTC. Translation: CASSLVRGSNEQFF.